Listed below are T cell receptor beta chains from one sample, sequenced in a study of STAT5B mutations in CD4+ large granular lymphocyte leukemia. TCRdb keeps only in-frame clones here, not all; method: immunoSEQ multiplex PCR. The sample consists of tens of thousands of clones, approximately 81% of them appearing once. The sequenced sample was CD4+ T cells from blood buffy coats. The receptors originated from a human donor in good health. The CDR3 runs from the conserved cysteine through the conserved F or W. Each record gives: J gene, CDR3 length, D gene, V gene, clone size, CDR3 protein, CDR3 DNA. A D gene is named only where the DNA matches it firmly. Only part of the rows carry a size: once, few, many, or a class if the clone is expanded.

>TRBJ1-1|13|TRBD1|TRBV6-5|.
CASSLQGGFEAFF
TGTGCCAGCAGCTTACAGGGGGGATTTGAAGCTTTCTTT
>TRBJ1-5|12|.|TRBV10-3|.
CAISADGQPQHF
TGTGCCATCAGTGCTGATGGGCAGCCCCAGCATTTT
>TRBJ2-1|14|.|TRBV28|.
CASTDSSSYNEQFF
TGTGCCAGCACCGACAGTAGTTCCTACAATGAGCAGTTCTTC
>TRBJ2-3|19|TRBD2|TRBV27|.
CASSLSYSGLAGVADTQYF
TGTGCCAGCAGTTTATCCTACTCGGGACTAGCGGGAGTGGCAGATACGCAGTATTTT
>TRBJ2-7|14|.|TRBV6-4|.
CATRYYSSTYEQYF
TGTGCCACCAGGTACTACTCATCAACCTACGAGCAGTACTTC
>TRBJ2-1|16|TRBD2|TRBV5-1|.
CASSLAPGGVLDEQFF
TGCGCCAGCAGCTTGGCCCCGGGGGGAGTCTTAGATGAGCAGTTCTTC
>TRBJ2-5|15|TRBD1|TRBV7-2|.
CASSPDRAPQETQYF
TGTGCCAGCAGCCCCGACAGGGCGCCCCAAGAGACCCAGTACTTC
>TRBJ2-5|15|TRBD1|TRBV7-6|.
CASSSGTGGQETQYF
TGTGCCAGCAGCTCAGGGACAGGGGGCCAAGAGACCCAGTACTTC
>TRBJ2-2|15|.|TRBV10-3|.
CAIRGPDTNTGELFF
TGTGCCATCAGGGGGCCCGATACGAACACCGGGGAGCTGTTTTTT
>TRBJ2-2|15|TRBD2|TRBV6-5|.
CASSSLAGHTGELFF
TGTGCCAGCAGCTCTCTAGCGGGACACACCGGGGAGCTGTTTTTT
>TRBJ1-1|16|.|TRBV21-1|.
CASSDPRGACYTEAFF
TGTGCCAGCAGCGACCCCAGGGGCGCATGTTACACTGAAGCTTTCTTT
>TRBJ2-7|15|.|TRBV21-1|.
CASSKILPCSYEQYF
TGTGCCAGCAGCAAAATCCTCCCCTGCTCCTACGAGCAGTACTTC
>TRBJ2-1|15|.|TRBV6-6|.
CASLGGVAMDNEQFF
TGTGCCAGCCTCGGAGGAGTCGCTATGGACAATGAGCAGTTCTTC
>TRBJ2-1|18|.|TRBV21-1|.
CASRRGAGGPGSYNEQFF
TGTGCCAGCAGGAGAGGGGCGGGAGGGCCGGGCTCCTACAATGAGCAGTTCTTC
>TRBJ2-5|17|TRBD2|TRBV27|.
CASSLWASGSFQETQYF
TGTGCCAGCAGTTTATGGGCTAGCGGGAGTTTCCAAGAGACCCAGTACTTC
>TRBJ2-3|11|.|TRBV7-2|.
CASSALGTQYF
TGTGCCAGCAGCGCCCTAGGGACGCAGTATTTT
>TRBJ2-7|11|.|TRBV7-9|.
CASSLEHEQYF
TGTGCCAGCAGCTTAGAGCACGAGCAGTACTTC
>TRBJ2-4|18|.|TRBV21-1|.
CASSISPDRSRAKNIQYF
TGTGCCAGCAGCATTTCCCCAGACAGGTCTCGAGCCAAAAACATTCAGTACTTC
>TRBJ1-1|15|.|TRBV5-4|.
CASSLSWQGGTEAFF
TGTGCCAGCAGCTTAAGTTGGCAGGGTGGGACTGAAGCTTTCTTT
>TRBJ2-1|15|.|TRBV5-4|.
CASSHPGQSYNEQFF
TGTGCCAGCAGCCACCCGGGACAATCATACAATGAGCAGTTCTTC
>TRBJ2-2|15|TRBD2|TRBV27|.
CASSLLAGVAGELFF
TGTGCCAGCAGTTTGCTAGCGGGAGTAGCCGGGGAGCTGTTTTTT
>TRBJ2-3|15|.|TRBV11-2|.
CASSLSGDRADTQYF
TGTGCCAGCAGCTTAAGCGGGGACAGAGCAGATACGCAGTATTTT
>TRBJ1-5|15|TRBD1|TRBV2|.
CASSRTGQGSQPQHF
TGTGCCAGCAGCCGAACCGGACAGGGAAGCCAGCCCCAGCATTTT
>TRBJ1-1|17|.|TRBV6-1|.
CASSEGLGQNMNTEAFF
TGTGCCAGCAGTGAAGGTCTCGGACAGAACATGAACACTGAAGCTTTCTTT
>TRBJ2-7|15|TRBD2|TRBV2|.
CASTETGGSAGEQYF
TGTGCCAGCACCGAAACGGGAGGGAGTGCAGGCGAGCAGTACTTC
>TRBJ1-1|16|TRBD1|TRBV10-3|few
CAISETEQGVNTEAFF
TGTGCCATCAGTGAGACGGAACAGGGGGTGAACACTGAAGCTTTCTTT
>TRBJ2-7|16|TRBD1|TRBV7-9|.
CASSPTGGTGIYEQYF
TGTGCCAGCAGCCCCACTGGGGGGACAGGGATCTACGAGCAGTACTTC
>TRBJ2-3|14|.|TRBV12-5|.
CASGLSQGIDTQYF
TGTGCTAGTGGTTTGTCCCAGGGAATAGATACGCAGTATTTT
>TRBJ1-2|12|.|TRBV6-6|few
CASCRDLDGYTF
TGTGCCAGCTGTCGGGATTTGGATGGCTACACCTTC
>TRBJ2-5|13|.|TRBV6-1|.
CASSEGIGETQYF
TGTGCCAGCAGTGAGGGGATCGGGGAGACCCAGTACTTC
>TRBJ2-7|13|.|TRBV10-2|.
CASIPGVGYEQYF
TGCGCCAGCATTCCGGGTGTGGGATACGAGCAGTACTTC
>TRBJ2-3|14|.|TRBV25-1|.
CASNVAGITDMQYF
TGTGCCAGCAACGTGGCAGGAATCACAGATATGCAGTATTTT
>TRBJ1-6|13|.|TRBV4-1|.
CASSWSVVSPLHF
TGCGCCAGCAGCTGGAGTGTGGTTTCACCCCTCCACTTT
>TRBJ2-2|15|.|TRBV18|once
CASSPPSSYTGELFF
TGTGCCAGCTCACCACCGTCCAGTTACACCGGGGAGCTGTTTTTT
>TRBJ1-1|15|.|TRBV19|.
CASHMWGQYGVEAFF
TGTGCCAGTCATATGTGGGGGCAATATGGTGTTGAAGCTTTCTTT
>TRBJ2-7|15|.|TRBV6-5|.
CASSYFGSDSYEQYF
TGTGCCAGCAGTTACTTTGGCAGTGACTCCTACGAGCAGTACTTC
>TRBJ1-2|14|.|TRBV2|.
CASSEAEGANGYTF
TGTGCCAGCAGTGAAGCTGAAGGAGCGAATGGCTACACCTTC
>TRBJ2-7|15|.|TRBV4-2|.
CASSQEATGSYEQYF
TGTGCCAGCAGCCAAGAGGCGACAGGTTCCTACGAGCAGTACTTC
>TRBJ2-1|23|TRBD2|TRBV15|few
CATSSGLAWFSSLQTTGYNEQFF
TGTGCCACCAGCAGCGGACTAGCGTGGTTTTCCTCCCTCCAGACTACGGGCTACAATGAGCAGTTCTTC
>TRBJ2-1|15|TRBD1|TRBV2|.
CASDPGQGAWDEQFF
TGTGCCAGCGACCCGGGACAGGGGGCGTGGGATGAGCAGTTCTTC
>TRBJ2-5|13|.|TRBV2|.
CASSESSTKTQYF
TGTGCCAGCAGTGAATCTAGCACGAAGACCCAGTACTTC